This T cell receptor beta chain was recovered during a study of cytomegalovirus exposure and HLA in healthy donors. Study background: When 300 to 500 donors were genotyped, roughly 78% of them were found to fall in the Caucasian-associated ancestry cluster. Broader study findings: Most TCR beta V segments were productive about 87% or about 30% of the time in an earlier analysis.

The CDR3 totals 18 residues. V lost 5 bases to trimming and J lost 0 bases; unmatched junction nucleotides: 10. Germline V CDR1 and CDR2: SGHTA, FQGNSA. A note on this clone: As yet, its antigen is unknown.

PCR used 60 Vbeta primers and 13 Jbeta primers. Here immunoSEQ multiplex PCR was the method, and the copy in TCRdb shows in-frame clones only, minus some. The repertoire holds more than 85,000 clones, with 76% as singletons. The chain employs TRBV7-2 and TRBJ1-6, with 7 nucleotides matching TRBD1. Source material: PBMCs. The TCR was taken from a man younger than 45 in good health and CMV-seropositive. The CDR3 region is CASSRIGTDSSYNSPLHF. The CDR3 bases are TGTGCCAGCAGCCGAATTGGGACAGATTCCTCCTATAATTCACCCCTCCACTTT.